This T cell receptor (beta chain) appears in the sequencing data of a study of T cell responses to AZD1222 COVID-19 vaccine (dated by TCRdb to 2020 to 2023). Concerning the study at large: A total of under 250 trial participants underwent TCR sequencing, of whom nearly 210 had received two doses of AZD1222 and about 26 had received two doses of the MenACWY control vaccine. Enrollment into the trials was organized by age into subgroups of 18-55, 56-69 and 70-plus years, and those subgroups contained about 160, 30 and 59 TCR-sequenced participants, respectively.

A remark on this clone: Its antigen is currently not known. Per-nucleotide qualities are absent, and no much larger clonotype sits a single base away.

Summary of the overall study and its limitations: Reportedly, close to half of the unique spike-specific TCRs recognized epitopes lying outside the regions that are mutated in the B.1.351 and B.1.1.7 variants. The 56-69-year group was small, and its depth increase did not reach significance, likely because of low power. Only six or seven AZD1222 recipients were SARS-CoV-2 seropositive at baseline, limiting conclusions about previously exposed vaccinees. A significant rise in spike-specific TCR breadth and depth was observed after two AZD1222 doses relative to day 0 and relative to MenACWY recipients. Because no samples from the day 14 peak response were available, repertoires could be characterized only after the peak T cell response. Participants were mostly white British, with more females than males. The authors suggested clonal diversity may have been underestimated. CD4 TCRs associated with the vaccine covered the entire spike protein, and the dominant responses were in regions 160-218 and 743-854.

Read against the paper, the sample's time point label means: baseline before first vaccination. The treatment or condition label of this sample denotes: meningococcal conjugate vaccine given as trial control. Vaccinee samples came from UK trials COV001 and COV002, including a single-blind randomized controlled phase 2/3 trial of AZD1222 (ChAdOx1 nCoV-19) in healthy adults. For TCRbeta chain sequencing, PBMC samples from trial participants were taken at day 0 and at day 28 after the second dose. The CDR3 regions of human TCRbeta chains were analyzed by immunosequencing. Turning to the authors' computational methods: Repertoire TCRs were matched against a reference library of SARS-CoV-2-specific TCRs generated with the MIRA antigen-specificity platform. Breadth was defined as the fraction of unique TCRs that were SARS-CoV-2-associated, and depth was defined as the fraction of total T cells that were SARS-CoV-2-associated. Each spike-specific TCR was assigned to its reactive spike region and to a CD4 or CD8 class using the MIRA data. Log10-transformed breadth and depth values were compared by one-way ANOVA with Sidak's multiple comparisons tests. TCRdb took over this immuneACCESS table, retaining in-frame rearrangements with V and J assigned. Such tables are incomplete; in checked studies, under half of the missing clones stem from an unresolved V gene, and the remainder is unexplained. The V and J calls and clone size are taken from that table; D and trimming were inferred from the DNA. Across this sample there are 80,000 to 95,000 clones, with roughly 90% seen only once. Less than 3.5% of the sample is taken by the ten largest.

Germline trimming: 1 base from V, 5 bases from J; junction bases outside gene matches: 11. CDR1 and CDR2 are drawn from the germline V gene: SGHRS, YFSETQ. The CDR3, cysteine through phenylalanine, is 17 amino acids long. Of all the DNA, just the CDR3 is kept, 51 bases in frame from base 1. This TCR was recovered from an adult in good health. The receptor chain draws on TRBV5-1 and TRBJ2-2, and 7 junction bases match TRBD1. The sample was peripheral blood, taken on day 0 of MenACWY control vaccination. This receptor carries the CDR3 CASSLQLLTGRTGELFF. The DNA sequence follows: TGCGCCAGCAGCTTGCAGCTCTTGACAGGGAGAACCGGGGAGCTGTTTTTT.